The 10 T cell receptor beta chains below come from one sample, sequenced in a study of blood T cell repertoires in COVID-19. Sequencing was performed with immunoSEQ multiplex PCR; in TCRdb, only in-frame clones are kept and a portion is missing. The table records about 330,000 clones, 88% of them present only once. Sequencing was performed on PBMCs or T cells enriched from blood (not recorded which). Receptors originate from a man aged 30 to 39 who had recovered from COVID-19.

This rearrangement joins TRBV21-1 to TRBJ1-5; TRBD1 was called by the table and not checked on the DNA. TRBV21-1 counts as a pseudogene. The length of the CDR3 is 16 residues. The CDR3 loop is CASSTRTGDYNQPQHF. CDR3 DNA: TGTGCCAGCAGCACCCGGACAGGGGACTATAATCAGCCCCAGCATTTT.

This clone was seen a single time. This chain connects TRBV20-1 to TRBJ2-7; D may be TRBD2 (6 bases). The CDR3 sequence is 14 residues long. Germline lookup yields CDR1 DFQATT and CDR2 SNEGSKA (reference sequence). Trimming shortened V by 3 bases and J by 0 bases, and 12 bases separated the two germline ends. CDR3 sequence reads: CSASERVDSYEQYF. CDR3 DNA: TGCAGTGCTAGTGAGCGGGTAGACTCCTACGAGCAGTACTTC.

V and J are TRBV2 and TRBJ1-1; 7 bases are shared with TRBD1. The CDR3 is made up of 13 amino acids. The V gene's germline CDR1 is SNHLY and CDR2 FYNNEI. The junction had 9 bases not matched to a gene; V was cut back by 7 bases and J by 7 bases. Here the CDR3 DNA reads TGTGCCAGCACCGATTCGACAGGGCGTGAAGCTTTCTTT. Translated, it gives CASTDSTGREAFF.

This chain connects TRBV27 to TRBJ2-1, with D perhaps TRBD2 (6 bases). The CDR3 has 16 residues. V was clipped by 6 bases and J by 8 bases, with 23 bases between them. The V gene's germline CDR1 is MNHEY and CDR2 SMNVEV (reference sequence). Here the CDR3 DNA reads TGTGCCAGCAGCACCACCGGGACTCCAGGTTTCGATGAGCAGTTCTTC. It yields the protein CASSTTGTPGFDEQFF.

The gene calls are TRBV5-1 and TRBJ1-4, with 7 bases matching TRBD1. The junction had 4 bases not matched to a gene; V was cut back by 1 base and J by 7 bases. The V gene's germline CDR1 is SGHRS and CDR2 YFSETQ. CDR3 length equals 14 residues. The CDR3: CASSLLGTAEKLFF. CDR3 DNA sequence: TGCGCCAGCAGCTTGCTGGGGACAGCTGAAAAACTGTTTTTT.

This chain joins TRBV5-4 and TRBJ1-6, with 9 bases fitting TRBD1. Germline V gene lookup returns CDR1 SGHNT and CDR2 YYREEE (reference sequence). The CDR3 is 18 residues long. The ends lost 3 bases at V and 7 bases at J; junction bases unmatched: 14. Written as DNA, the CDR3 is TGTGCCAGCAGCTCGCTCCCCGGGACAGGGATCTACAATTCACCCCTCCACTTT. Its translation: CASSSLPGTGIYNSPLHF.

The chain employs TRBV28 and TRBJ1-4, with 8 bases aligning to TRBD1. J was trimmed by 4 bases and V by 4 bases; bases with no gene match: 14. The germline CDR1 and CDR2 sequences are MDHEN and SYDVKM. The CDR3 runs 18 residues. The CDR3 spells CASSSPRGRGLNNEKLFF. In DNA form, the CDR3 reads TGTGCCAGCAGTTCCCCCAGGGGGCGCGGGCTAAATAATGAAAAACTGTTTTTT.

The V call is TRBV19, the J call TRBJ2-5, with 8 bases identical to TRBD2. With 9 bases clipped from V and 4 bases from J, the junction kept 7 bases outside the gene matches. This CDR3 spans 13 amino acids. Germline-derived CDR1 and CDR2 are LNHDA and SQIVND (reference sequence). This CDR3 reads CASSGLVGETQYF. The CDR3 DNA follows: TGTGCCAGCTCGGGACTAGTGGGAGAGACCCAGTACTTC.

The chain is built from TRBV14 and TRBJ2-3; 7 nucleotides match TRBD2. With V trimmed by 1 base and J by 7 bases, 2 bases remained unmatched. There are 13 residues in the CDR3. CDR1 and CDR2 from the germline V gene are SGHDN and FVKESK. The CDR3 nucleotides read TGTGCCAGCAGCCAAGTTAGCGGGCATACGCAGTATTTT. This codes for CASSQVSGHTQYF.

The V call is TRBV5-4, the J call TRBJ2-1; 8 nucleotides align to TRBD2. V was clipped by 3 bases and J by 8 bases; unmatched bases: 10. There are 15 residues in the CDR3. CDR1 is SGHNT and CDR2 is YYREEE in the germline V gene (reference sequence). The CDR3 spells CASSYDGTRIYEQFF. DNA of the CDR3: TGTGCCAGCAGCTACGACGGGACTAGAATATATGAGCAGTTCTTC.